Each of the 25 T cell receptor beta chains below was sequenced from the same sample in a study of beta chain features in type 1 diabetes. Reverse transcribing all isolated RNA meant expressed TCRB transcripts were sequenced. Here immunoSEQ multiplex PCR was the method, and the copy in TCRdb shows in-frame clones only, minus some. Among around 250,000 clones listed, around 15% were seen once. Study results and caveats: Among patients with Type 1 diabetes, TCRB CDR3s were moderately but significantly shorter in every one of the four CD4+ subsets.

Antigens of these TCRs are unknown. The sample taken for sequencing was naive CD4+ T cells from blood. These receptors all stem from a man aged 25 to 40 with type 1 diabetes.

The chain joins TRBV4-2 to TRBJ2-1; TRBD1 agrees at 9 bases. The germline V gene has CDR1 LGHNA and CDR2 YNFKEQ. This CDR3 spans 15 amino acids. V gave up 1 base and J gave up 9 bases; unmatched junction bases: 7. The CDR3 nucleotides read TGTGCCAGCAGCCAAGTGGGGGACAGGGCTAGTGAGCAGTTCTTC. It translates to CASSQVGDRASEQFF.

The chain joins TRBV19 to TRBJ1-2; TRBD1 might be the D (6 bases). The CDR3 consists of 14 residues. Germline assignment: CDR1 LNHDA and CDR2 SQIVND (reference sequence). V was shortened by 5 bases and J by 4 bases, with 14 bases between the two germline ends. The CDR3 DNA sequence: TGTGCCAGTAGTGGACCGGGACACCGCTATGGCTACACCTTC. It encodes CASSGPGHRYGYTF.

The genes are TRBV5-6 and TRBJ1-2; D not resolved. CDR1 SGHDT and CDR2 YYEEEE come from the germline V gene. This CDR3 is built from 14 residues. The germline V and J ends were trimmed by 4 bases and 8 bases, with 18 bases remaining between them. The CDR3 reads CASSPPVPRIGYTF. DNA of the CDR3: TGTGCCAGCAGCCCCCCCGTACCTAGGATAGGCTACACCTTC.

For the CDR3, the DNA is TGCGCCAGCAGCGTACCGGGAGTAAGAGGACATGAGCAGTTCTTC. It specifies CASSVPGVRGHEQFF. V is TRBV4-1 and J is TRBJ2-1; the D gene is possibly TRBD2 (6 bases). The CDR3 contains 15 residues. V lost 5 bases, J lost 8 bases, and 19 bases lay in between. Germline CDR1 MGHRA, CDR2 YSYEKL.

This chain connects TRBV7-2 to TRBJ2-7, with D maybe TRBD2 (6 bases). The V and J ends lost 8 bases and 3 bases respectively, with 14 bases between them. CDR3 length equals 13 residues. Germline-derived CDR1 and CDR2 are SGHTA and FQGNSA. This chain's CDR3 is CASGGTGFYEQYF. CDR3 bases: TGTGCCAGCGGGGGGACCGGATTCTACGAGCAGTACTTC.

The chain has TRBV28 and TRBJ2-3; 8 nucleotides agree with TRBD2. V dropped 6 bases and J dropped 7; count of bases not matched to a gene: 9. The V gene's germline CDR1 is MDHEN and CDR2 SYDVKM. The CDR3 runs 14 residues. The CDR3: CASSRSGRGNTQYF. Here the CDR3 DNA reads TGTGCCAGCAGCCGAAGCGGGAGAGGGAATACGCAGTATTTT. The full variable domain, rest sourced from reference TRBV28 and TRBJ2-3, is DVKVTQSSRYLVKRTGEKVFLECVQDMDHENMFWYRQDPGLGLRLIYFSYDVKMKEKGDIPEGYSVSREKKERFSLILESASTNQTSMYLCASSRSGRGNTQYFGPGTRLTVL.

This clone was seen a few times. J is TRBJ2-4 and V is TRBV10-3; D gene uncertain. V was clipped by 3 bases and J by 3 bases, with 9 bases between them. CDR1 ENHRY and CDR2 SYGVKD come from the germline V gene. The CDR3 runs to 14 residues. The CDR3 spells CAISESTDKNIQYF. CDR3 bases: TGTGCCATCAGTGAAAGCACAGACAAAAACATTCAGTACTTC.

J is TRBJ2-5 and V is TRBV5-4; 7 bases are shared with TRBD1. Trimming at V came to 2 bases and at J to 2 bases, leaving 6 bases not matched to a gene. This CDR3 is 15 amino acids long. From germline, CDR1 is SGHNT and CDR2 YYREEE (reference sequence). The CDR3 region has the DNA TGTGCCAGCAGCTTCAGGCCAGGGGGTCAAGAGACCCAGTACTTC. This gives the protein CASSFRPGGQETQYF. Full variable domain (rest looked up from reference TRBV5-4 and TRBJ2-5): ETGVTQSPTHLIKTRGQQVTLRCSSQSGHNTVSWYQQALGQGPQFIFQYYREEENGRGNFPPRFSGLQFPNYSSELNVNALELDDSALYLCASSFRPGGQETQYFGPGTRLLVL.

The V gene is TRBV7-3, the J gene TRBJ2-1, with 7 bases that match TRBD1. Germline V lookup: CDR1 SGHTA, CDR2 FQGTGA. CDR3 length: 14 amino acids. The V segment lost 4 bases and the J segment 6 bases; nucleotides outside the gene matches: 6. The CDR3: CASSSGGAPNEQFF. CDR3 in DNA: TGTGCCAGCAGCTCAGGGGGAGCTCCCAATGAGCAGTTCTTC.

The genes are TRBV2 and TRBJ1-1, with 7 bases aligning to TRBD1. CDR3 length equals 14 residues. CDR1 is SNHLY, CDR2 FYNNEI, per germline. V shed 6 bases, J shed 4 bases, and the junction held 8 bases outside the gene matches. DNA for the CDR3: TGTGCCAGCAGCTACTTAAGGGGGCTCACTGAAGCTTTCTTT. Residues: CASSYLRGLTEAFF.

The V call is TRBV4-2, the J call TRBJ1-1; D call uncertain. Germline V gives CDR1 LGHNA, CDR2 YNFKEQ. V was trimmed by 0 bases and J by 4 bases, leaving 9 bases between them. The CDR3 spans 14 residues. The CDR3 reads CASSQDPGSTEAFF. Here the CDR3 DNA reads TGTGCCAGCAGCCAAGATCCTGGGAGCACTGAAGCTTTCTTT.

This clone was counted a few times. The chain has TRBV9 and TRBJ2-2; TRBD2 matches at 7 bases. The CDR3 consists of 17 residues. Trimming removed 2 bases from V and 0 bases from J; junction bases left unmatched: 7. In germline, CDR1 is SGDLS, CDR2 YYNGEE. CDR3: CASSVSSGSTNTGELFF. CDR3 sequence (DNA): TGTGCCAGCAGCGTGAGTAGCGGGTCGACGAACACCGGGGAGCTGTTTTTT.

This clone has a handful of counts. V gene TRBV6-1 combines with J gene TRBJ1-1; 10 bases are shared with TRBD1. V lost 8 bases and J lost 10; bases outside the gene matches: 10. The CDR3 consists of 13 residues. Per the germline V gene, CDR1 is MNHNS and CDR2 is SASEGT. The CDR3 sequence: CASGETGGNPAFF. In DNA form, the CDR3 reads TGTGCCAGCGGAGAGACAGGGGGCAACCCAGCTTTCTTT.

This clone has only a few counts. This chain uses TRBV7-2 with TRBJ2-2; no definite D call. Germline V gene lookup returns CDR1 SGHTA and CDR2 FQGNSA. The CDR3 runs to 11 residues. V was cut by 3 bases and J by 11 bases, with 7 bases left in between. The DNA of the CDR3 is TGTGCCAGCAGCTTTTACTTAGAGCTGTTTTTT. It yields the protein CASSFYLELFF.

The CDR3 is CASSAEGGSAPYNEQFF. The CDR3 region has the DNA TGTGCCAGCAGCGCCGAGGGCGGGAGCGCTCCCTACAATGAGCAGTTCTTC. The chain couples TRBV9 to TRBJ2-1; 7 bases fit TRBD2. Germline V gene lookup returns CDR1 SGDLS and CDR2 YYNGEE. The CDR3 extends over 17 amino acids. The V gene end was trimmed by 3 bases and the J gene end by 2 bases; junction bases not matched to a gene: 11.

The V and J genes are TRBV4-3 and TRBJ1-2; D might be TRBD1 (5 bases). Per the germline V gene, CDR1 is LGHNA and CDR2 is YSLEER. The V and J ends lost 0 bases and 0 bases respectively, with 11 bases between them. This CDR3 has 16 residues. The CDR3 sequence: CASSQDPTVSNYGYTF. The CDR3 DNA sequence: TGCGCCAGCAGCCAAGATCCGACAGTTTCTAACTATGGCTACACCTTC.

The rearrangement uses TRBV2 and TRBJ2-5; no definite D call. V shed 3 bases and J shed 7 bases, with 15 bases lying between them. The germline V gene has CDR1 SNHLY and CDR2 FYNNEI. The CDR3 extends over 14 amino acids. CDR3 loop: CASSDLTGYGTQYF. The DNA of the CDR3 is TGTGCCAGCAGTGACTTAACCGGTTATGGGACCCAGTACTTC.

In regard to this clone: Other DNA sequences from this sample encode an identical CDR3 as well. The DNA for the CDR3 is TGTGCCAGCAGCTTGGCGGGAGGGTACAATGAGCAGTTCTTC. It yields the protein CASSLAGGYNEQFF. The chain has TRBV11-1 and TRBJ2-1, with 9 bases aligning to TRBD2. The CDR3 is made up of 14 amino acids. J lost 4 bases, V lost 3 bases, and 1 base had no gene match. Germline lookup yields CDR1 SGHAT and CDR2 FQDESV (reference sequence).

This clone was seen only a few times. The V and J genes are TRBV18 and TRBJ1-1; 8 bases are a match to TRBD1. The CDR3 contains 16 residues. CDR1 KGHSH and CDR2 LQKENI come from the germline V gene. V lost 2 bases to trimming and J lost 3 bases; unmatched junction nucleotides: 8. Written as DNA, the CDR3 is TGTGCCAGCTCACCATTTGGACAGGGAGATTACACTGAAGCTTTCTTT. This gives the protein CASSPFGQGDYTEAFF.

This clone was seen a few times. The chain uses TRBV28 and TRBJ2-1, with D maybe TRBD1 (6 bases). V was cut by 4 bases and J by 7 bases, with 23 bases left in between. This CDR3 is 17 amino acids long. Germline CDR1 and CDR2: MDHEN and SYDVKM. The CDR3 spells CASSSPAGTQRGNEQFF. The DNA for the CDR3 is TGTGCCAGCAGTTCACCAGCCGGGACGCAGAGGGGGAATGAGCAGTTCTTC.

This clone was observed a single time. CDR3 DNA sequence: TGTGCCAGCTCACCTCTACAGGGGACTGGTCAGCCCCAGCATTTT. The encoded protein is CASSPLQGTGQPQHF. The V and J genes are TRBV18 and TRBJ1-5, with 7 bases that match TRBD1. CDR3 length: 15 residues. V shed 3 bases, J shed 6 bases, and the junction held 8 bases outside the gene matches. Per germline, CDR1 KGHSH and CDR2 LQKENI.

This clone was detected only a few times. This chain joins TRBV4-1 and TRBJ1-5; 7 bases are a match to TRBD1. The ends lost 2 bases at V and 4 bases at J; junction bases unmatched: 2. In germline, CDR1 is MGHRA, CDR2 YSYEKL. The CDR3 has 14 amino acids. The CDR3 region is CASSQPGQNQPQHF. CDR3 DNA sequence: TGCGCCAGCAGCCAACCGGGACAGAATCAGCCCCAGCATTTT.

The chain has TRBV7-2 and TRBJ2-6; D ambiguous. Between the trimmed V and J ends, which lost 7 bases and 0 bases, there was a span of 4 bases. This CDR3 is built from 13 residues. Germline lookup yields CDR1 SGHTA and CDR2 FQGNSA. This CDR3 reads CASMSSGANVLTF. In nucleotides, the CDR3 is TGTGCCAGCATGAGCTCTGGGGCCAACGTCCTGACTTTC.

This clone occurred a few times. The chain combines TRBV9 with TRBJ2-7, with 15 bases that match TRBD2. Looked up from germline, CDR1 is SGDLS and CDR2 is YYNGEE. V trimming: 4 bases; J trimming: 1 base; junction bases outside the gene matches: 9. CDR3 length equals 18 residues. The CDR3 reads CASSSGLAGGLGSYEQYF. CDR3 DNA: TGTGCCAGCAGCTCGGGACTAGCGGGAGGACTGGGGTCCTACGAGCAGTACTTC.

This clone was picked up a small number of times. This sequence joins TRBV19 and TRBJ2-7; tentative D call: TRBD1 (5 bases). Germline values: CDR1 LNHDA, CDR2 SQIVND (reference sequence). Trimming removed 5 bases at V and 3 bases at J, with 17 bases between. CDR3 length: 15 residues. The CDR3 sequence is CASSPDTASRYEQYF. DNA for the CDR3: TGTGCCAGTAGTCCGGACACGGCTTCACGCTACGAGCAGTACTTC.